Listed below are T cell receptor beta chains from one sample, sequenced in a study of identifying expanded T cells in peripheral blood. Sequencing used immunoSEQ multiplex PCR; TCRdb keeps in-frame clones, though not all of them. The sample lists some 70,000 clones, roughly 90% occurring once. What was sequenced was blood. The receptors were sampled from a person aged 18 to 75 in good health. The CDR3 runs from the conserved cysteine through the conserved F or W. Fields, in order: CDR3 length, V gene, D gene, clone size, J gene, CDR3 protein, CDR3 DNA. The D gene is left open where the match is weak. A clone size is listed for some rows: how often the clone was seen (once, few, many), or a class if it is expanded.

len: 14; v_gene: TRBV19; d_gene: NA; abundance: NA; j_gene: TRBJ1-4; CDR3aa: CASSAGPSNEKLFF; CDR3nt: TGTGCCAGTAGTGCGGGACCGTCAAATGAAAAACTGTTTTTT
len: 12; v_gene: TRBV2; d_gene: TRBD1; abundance: NA; j_gene: TRBJ2-7; CDR3aa: CASRQGQYEQYF; CDR3nt: TGTGCCAGCCGACAGGGACAGTACGAGCAGTACTTC
len: 12; v_gene: TRBV11-2; d_gene: NA; abundance: NA; j_gene: TRBJ2-7; CDR3aa: CASSLGGMEQYF; CDR3nt: TGTGCCAGCAGCTTAGGGGGGATGGAGCAGTACTTC
len: 16; v_gene: TRBV5-4; d_gene: NA; abundance: few; j_gene: TRBJ2-3; CDR3aa: CASSLVGTTSTDTQYF; CDR3nt: TGTGCCAGCAGCTTGGTGGGCACAACTAGCACAGATACGCAGTATTTT
len: 16; v_gene: TRBV7-2; d_gene: NA; abundance: NA; j_gene: TRBJ2-3; CDR3aa: CASSLTWSGFTDTQYF; CDR3nt: TGTGCCAGCAGCCTCACCTGGTCAGGGTTCACAGATACGCAGTATTTT
len: 13; v_gene: TRBV29-1; d_gene: TRBD2; abundance: once; j_gene: TRBJ2-1; CDR3aa: CSVDIAGGNEQFF; CDR3nt: TGCAGCGTGGATATAGCGGGAGGCAATGAGCAGTTCTTC
len: 17; v_gene: TRBV12-5; d_gene: NA; abundance: NA; j_gene: TRBJ1-5; CDR3aa: CASGLPTGTQGNQPQHF; CDR3nt: TGTGCTAGTGGTTTGCCTACCGGGACCCAAGGCAATCAGCCCCAGCATTTT
len: 14; v_gene: TRBV2; d_gene: NA; abundance: NA; j_gene: TRBJ2-1; CDR3aa: CASKGVGGYNEQFF; CDR3nt: TGTGCCAGCAAGGGCGTGGGGGGCTACAATGAGCAGTTCTTC
len: 16; v_gene: TRBV9; d_gene: TRBD2; abundance: NA; j_gene: TRBJ2-3; CDR3aa: CASSIRAGESTDTQYF; CDR3nt: TGTGCCAGCAGCATCCGAGCGGGGGAGAGCACAGATACGCAGTATTTT
len: 16; v_gene: TRBV5-1; d_gene: TRBD2; abundance: once; j_gene: TRBJ2-3; CDR3aa: CASSFVAGASTDTQYF; CDR3nt: TGCGCCAGCAGCTTTGTAGCGGGCGCTAGCACAGATACGCAGTATTTT
len: 16; v_gene: TRBV7-2; d_gene: TRBD2; abundance: NA; j_gene: TRBJ2-1; CDR3aa: CASTRLPSGHNNEQFF; CDR3nt: TGTGCCAGCACGAGATTGCCTAGCGGCCATAACAATGAGCAGTTCTTC
len: 12; v_gene: TRBV28; d_gene: TRBD2; abundance: NA; j_gene: TRBJ2-5; CDR3aa: CASTSGTETQYF; CDR3nt: TGTGCCAGCACTAGCGGGACGGAGACCCAGTACTTC
len: 14; v_gene: TRBV19; d_gene: NA; abundance: once; j_gene: TRBJ2-1; CDR3aa: CASSIGLDHNEQFF; CDR3nt: TGTGCCAGTAGTATCGGACTCGATCACAATGAGCAGTTCTTC
len: 15; v_gene: TRBV9; d_gene: TRBD1; abundance: NA; j_gene: TRBJ2-2; CDR3aa: CASSASGGNTGELFF; CDR3nt: TGTGCCAGCAGCGCTTCAGGGGGGAACACCGGGGAGCTGTTTTTT
len: 14; v_gene: TRBV2; d_gene: TRBD1; abundance: NA; j_gene: TRBJ1-2; CDR3aa: CASSAGTGPYGYTF; CDR3nt: TGTGCCAGCAGTGCTGGGACAGGTCCCTATGGCTACACCTTC
len: 10; v_gene: TRBV20-1; d_gene: NA; abundance: NA; j_gene: TRBJ1-4; CDR3aa: CSARDGKLFF; CDR3nt: TGCAGTGCTAGAGACGGAAAACTGTTTTTT
len: 12; v_gene: TRBV7-2; d_gene: NA; abundance: NA; j_gene: TRBJ1-5; CDR3aa: CASSLQGRPQHF; CDR3nt: TGTGCCAGCAGCTTACAGGGCCGGCCCCAGCATTTT
len: 16; v_gene: TRBV5-1; d_gene: NA; abundance: NA; j_gene: TRBJ2-3; CDR3aa: CASSSRGNHPLDTQYF; CDR3nt: TGCGCCAGCAGCTCCCGAGGGAATCACCCTCTAGATACGCAGTATTTT
len: 17; v_gene: TRBV9; d_gene: NA; abundance: NA; j_gene: TRBJ1-1; CDR3aa: CASSVAGAGALNTEAFF; CDR3nt: TGTGCCAGCAGCGTAGCTGGGGCAGGGGCCCTGAACACTGAAGCTTTCTTT
len: 11; v_gene: TRBV6-5; d_gene: NA; abundance: NA; j_gene: TRBJ2-3; CDR3aa: CASRRTDTQYF; CDR3nt: TGTGCCAGCAGGAGAACAGATACGCAGTATTTT
len: 13; v_gene: TRBV30; d_gene: NA; abundance: NA; j_gene: TRBJ2-5; CDR3aa: CAWNQLAQETQYF; CDR3nt: TGTGCCTGGAATCAGCTAGCCCAAGAGACCCAGTACTTC
len: 14; v_gene: TRBV5-1; d_gene: TRBD1; abundance: NA; j_gene: TRBJ2-5; CDR3aa: CASSLRTGKETQYF; CDR3nt: TGCGCCAGCAGCTTACGGACAGGGAAAGAGACCCAGTACTTC
len: 14; v_gene: TRBV18; d_gene: NA; abundance: NA; j_gene: TRBJ2-1; CDR3aa: CASSPRESYNEQFF; CDR3nt: TGTGCCAGCTCACCGAGAGAGTCCTACAATGAGCAGTTCTTC
len: 15; v_gene: TRBV2; d_gene: TRBD2; abundance: NA; j_gene: TRBJ2-5; CDR3aa: CASSVGGGYLETQYF; CDR3nt: TGTGCCAGCAGTGTAGGCGGGGGGTATTTGGAGACCCAGTACTTC
len: 15; v_gene: TRBV19; d_gene: NA; abundance: NA; j_gene: TRBJ2-2; CDR3aa: CASSPLSFGTGELFF; CDR3nt: TGTGCCAGTAGCCCGTTGAGCTTTGGTACCGGGGAGCTGTTTTTT
len: 17; v_gene: TRBV5-1; d_gene: TRBD2; abundance: once; j_gene: TRBJ2-7; CDR3aa: CASSFFTLPGGHDEQYF; CDR3nt: TGCGCCAGCAGCTTTTTCACCCTGCCGGGGGGGCACGACGAGCAGTACTTC
len: 15; v_gene: TRBV29-1; d_gene: TRBD1; abundance: few; j_gene: TRBJ2-2; CDR3aa: CSAIGQAANTGELFF; CDR3nt: TGCAGCGCGATTGGACAGGCTGCGAACACCGGGGAGCTGTTTTTT
len: 15; v_gene: TRBV5-1; d_gene: TRBD1; abundance: NA; j_gene: TRBJ2-1; CDR3aa: CASSKGTGSYNEQFF; CDR3nt: TGCGCCAGCAGCAAAGGGACAGGGAGCTACAATGAGCAGTTCTTC
len: 15; v_gene: TRBV30; d_gene: TRBD1; abundance: NA; j_gene: TRBJ1-5; CDR3aa: CAWSVQGRSNQPQHF; CDR3nt: TGTGCCTGGAGTGTACAGGGGAGAAGCAATCAGCCCCAGCATTTT
len: 15; v_gene: TRBV9; d_gene: TRBD2; abundance: NA; j_gene: TRBJ2-3; CDR3aa: CASSVGLAGTDTQYF; CDR3nt: TGTGCCAGCAGCGTAGGACTAGCAGGCACAGATACGCAGTATTTT
len: 15; v_gene: TRBV9; d_gene: NA; abundance: few; j_gene: TRBJ1-2; CDR3aa: CASSAPRAGRDGYTF; CDR3nt: TGTGCCAGCAGCGCACCTCGGGCAGGGAGGGATGGCTACACCTTC
len: 13; v_gene: TRBV6-1; d_gene: TRBD2; abundance: once; j_gene: TRBJ2-1; CDR3aa: CASSYQAGGEQFF; CDR3nt: TGTGCCAGCAGTTATCAAGCGGGAGGTGAGCAGTTCTTC
len: 14; v_gene: TRBV9; d_gene: NA; abundance: NA; j_gene: TRBJ1-1; CDR3aa: CASSPGRRDTEAFF; CDR3nt: TGTGCCAGCAGCCCAGGTCGCAGAGACACTGAAGCTTTCTTT
len: 13; v_gene: TRBV13; d_gene: TRBD1; abundance: NA; j_gene: TRBJ2-3; CDR3aa: CASSPTGSDTQYF; CDR3nt: TGTGCCAGCAGCCCGACAGGGTCAGATACGCAGTATTTT
len: 14; v_gene: TRBV19; d_gene: NA; abundance: NA; j_gene: TRBJ1-1; CDR3aa: CASSITDLNTEAFF; CDR3nt: TGTGCCAGTAGTATAACAGATCTGAACACTGAAGCTTTCTTT
len: 15; v_gene: TRBV27; d_gene: NA; abundance: NA; j_gene: TRBJ2-1; CDR3aa: CASSRAQVPGAEQFF; CDR3nt: TGTGCCAGCAGTCGCGCACAAGTCCCCGGTGCCGAGCAGTTCTTC
len: 17; v_gene: TRBV4-1; d_gene: TRBD2; abundance: NA; j_gene: TRBJ2-5; CDR3aa: CASSQPAGGPSRETQYF; CDR3nt: TGCGCCAGCAGCCAGCCAGCGGGGGGGCCATCTAGAGAGACCCAGTACTTC
len: 15; v_gene: TRBV27; d_gene: NA; abundance: NA; j_gene: TRBJ2-3; CDR3aa: CASSSSTSLADTQYF; CDR3nt: TGTGCCAGCAGTTCCTCAACCTCACTAGCCGATACGCAGTATTTT
len: 15; v_gene: TRBV5-1; d_gene: NA; abundance: NA; j_gene: TRBJ2-7; CDR3aa: CASSLGGAGGYEQYF; CDR3nt: TGCGCCAGCAGCTTAGGAGGGGCGGGTGGCTACGAGCAGTACTTC
len: 14; v_gene: TRBV4-3; d_gene: NA; abundance: NA; j_gene: TRBJ1-2; CDR3aa: CASSQEILNYGYTF; CDR3nt: TGCGCCAGCAGCCAAGAAATCCTCAACTATGGCTACACCTTC
len: 15; v_gene: TRBV7-8; d_gene: NA; abundance: once; j_gene: TRBJ1-1; CDR3aa: CASRPGGRVGTEAFF; CDR3nt: TGTGCCAGCAGGCCCGGCGGCAGGGTGGGCACTGAAGCTTTCTTT